The next 10 T cell receptor beta chains were all read from a single sample in a study of T cells in narcolepsy. Some clones are missing from TCRdb's copy, which holds only in-frame ones; the method was immunoSEQ multiplex PCR. The sample has about 40,000 clones; around 89% are singletons. The material sequenced was CD45RA- memory CD4+ T cells from PBMCs. All receptors derive from a human donor with narcolepsy.

The chain links TRBV5-1 to TRBJ2-1; 9 bases are a match to TRBD2. Germline CDR1 SGHRS, CDR2 YFSETQ. J lost 4 bases, V lost 4 bases, and 12 bases had no gene match. This CDR3 is 17 amino acids long. The CDR3 coding sequence is TGCGCCAGCAGCCGGTTAAAGACTAGCGGACCATACAATGAGCAGTTCTTC. It translates to CASSRLKTSGPYNEQFF. Combining the CDR3 with reference TRBV5-1 and TRBJ2-1 gives the whole variable domain KAGVTQTPRYLIKTRGQQVTLSCSPISGHRSVSWYQQTPGQGLQFLFEYFSETQRNKGNFPGRFSGRQFSNSRSEMNVSTLELGDSALYLCASSRLKTSGPYNEQFFGPGTRLTVL.

V is TRBV6-5 and J is TRBJ1-1; D not certain. The CDR3 extends over 14 amino acids. Trimming removed 5 bases at V and 2 bases at J, with 12 bases between. Germline CDR1 and CDR2: MNHEY and SVGAGI. The CDR3 DNA sequence: TGTGCCAGCAGTAGTTACAGAACAAACACTGAAGCTTTCTTT. Translated, it gives CASSSYRTNTEAFF.

The J gene is TRBJ1-2, the V gene TRBV5-4, with D hard to call. Trimming took off 0 bases at V and 7 bases at J, with 10 bases between the two ends. Germline V gives CDR1 SGHNT, CDR2 YYREEE (reference sequence). The CDR3 covers 13 residues. Written as DNA, the CDR3 is TGTGCCAGCAGCTTGGGACGAGAAGTTGGCTACACCTTC. Protein product: CASSLGREVGYTF.

This chain uses TRBV9 with TRBJ2-3; possible D gene TRBD2, 6 bases. This CDR3 has 16 amino acids. Germline CDR1 SGDLS, CDR2 YYNGEE. Trimming left V 0 bases short and J 1 base short, with 12 bases between. The CDR3 loop is CASSVGPGGGTDTQYF. The CDR3 nucleotides are TGTGCCAGCAGCGTAGGTCCAGGCGGGGGCACAGATACGCAGTATTTT.

The CDR3 reads CASRGRSYEQYF. CDR3 coding DNA: TGTGCCAGCCGGGGTAGATCCTACGAGCAGTACTTC. V is TRBV11-2 and J is TRBJ2-7; perhaps TRBD2 as D (5 bases). Germline CDR1 is SGHAT and CDR2 is FQNNGV. V shed 8 bases and J shed 1 base, with 9 bases lying between them. The CDR3 has 12 amino acids.

The chain has TRBV15 and TRBJ1-5; D is uncertain. The CDR3 length is 13 residues. The V end was cut by 11 bases, the J end by 3 bases, with 14 bases between. Germline loops: CDR1 LNHNV, CDR2 YYDKDF (reference sequence). The CDR3 region has the DNA TGTGCCGCGTCCGTCGGTTCCAATCAGCCCCAGCATTTT. This codes for CAASVGSNQPQHF.

This chain uses TRBV5-4 with TRBJ2-5; 9 bases are a match to TRBD2. The V gene's germline CDR1 is SGHNT and CDR2 YYREEE (reference sequence). The V and J ends lost 4 bases and 5 bases, in that order; junction bases with no gene match: 12. The CDR3 runs 16 residues. The CDR3 sequence: CASSPTGRGGRETQYF. CDR3 sequence (DNA): TGTGCCAGCAGCCCCACGGGGCGGGGGGGCAGGGAGACCCAGTACTTC.

This clone was picked up one time. This chain joins TRBV5-1 and TRBJ1-1; 9 bases fit TRBD1. Germline CDR1 reads SGHRS; CDR2 reads YFSETQ. CDR3 length: 14 residues. The trim removed 5 bases at V and 0 bases at J, leaving 2 bases unmatched. CDR3 amino acids: CASRGQGMNTEAFF. CDR3 DNA: TGCGCCAGCAGGGGACAGGGCATGAACACTGAAGCTTTCTTT.

This rearrangement joins TRBV11-2 to TRBJ1-4; 9 bases fit TRBD1. The ends lost 4 bases at V and 8 bases at J; junction bases unmatched: 5. Germline V gives CDR1 SGHAT, CDR2 FQNNGV. This CDR3 comprises 14 residues. The CDR3 region is CASSSTGGLEKLFF. The CDR3 coding sequence is TGTGCCAGCAGCTCGACAGGGGGATTGGAAAAACTGTTTTTT.

The chain joins TRBV11-3 to TRBJ2-3; 9 nucleotides line up with TRBD2. Germline CDR1 and CDR2: SGHNT and YENEEA. This CDR3 has 15 residues. V lost 5 bases to trimming and J lost 3 bases; unmatched junction nucleotides: 6. The CDR3 region is CASSVSGGRTDTQYF. The CDR3 DNA reads TGTGCCAGCAGCGTTAGCGGGGGAAGGACAGATACGCAGTATTTT.